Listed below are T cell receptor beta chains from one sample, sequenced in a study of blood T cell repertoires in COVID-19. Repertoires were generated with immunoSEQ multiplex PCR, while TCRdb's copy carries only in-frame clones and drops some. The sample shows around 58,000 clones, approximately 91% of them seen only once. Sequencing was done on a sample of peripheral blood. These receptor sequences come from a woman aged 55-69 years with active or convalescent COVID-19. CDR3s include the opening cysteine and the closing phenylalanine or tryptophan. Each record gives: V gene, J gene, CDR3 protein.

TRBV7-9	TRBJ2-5	CASSFSGGETQYF
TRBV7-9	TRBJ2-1	CASSPLAGNEQFF
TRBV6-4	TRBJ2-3	CASRASGADTQYF
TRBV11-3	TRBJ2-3	CASSSRGGRADTQYF
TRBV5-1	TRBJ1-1	CASSLGGRTEAFF
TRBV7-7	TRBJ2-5	CASSFGTSETGETQYF
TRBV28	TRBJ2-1	CASSRFPLRDREDEQFF
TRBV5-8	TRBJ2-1	CASRQRGGPHNEQFF
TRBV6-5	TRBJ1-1	CASRQGARREAFF
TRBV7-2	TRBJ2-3	CASSFGLAGGTQYF
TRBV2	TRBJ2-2	CASTRSGGAATGELFF
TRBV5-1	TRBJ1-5	CASSDGQGSQPQHF
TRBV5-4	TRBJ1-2	CASRPGTAYGYTF
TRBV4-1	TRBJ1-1	CASSQVGRENTEAFF
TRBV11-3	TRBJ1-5	CASSHGQGAYQPQHF
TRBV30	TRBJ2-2	CAWDSGRDTGELFF
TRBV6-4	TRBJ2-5	CASSKTAEETQYF
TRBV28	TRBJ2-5	CASSLWGRGAQETQYF
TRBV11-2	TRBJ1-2	CASSLDRWTTYGYTF
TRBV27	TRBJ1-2	CASSFKGWDYGYTF
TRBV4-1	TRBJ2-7	CASSPGAKRGAYEQYF
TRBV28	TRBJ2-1	CASERLDSNEQFF
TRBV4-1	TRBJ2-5	CASSQDWSGGGETQYF